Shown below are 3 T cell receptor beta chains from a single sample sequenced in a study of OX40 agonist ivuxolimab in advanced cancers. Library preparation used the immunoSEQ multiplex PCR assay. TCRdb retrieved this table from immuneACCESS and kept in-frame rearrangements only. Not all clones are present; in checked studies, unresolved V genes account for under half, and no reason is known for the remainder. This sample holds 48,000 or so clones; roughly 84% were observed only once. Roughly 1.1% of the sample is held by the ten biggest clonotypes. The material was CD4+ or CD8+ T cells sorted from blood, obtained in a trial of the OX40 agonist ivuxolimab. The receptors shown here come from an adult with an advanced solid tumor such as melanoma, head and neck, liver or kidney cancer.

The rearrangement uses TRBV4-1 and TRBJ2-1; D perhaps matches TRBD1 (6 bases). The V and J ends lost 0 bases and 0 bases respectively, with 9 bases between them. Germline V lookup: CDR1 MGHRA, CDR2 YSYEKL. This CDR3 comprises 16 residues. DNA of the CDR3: TGCGCCAGCAGCCAAGATGGGACAATCTCCTACAATGAGCAGTTCTTC. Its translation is CASSQDGTISYNEQFF.

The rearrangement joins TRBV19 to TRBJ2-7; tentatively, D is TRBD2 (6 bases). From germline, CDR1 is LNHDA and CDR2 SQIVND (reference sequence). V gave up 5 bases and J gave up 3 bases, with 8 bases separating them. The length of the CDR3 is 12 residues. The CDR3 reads CASSEGGYEQYF. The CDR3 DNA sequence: TGTGCCAGTAGTGAGGGAGGCTACGAGCAGTACTTC.

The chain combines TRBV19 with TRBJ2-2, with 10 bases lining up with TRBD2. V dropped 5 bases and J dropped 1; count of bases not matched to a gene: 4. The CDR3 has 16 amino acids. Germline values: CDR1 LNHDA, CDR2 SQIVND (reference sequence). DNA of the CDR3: TGTGCCAGTAGTCGGGCTAGCGGGAGGAACACCGGGGAGCTGTTTTTT. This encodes CASSRASGRNTGELFF.